This T cell receptor (beta chain) was captured in a study of blood T cells in healthy people across ages. Turning to the study itself: Template switching captured about one barcoded beta molecule per two T cells.

The second PCR ran about 6 to 11 cycles with a sample-barcoded 5' primer and J-beta primers. A template-switch adaptor containing 12 random nucleotides labeled each cDNA molecule. A single record per CDR3 protein comes from TCRdb applying MiXCR to the 5' RACE reads. Of 1.5 million to 2 million distinct CDR3 sequences detected, about 39% appear once; the ten largest clones hold 20% to 25%. This CDR3 region has 13 residues. Trimming took 5 bases from V and 15 from J, leaving 23 bases between them. The germline gives CDR1 DFQATT, CDR2 SNEGSKA (reference sequence). The V and J genes are TRBV20-1 and TRBJ2-4; D call uncertain. Sequenced sample: blood. This receptor was obtained from a human donor in good health. The CDR3 loop reads CSADLIGSRPRYF. For the CDR3, the DNA is TGCAGTGCTGACCTAATCGGCAGCCGTCCTAGGTACTTC.